Listed here are 10 T cell receptor beta chains from one sample, sequenced in a study of control samples from healthy donors and cancer patients. Sequencing used immunoSEQ multiplex PCR; TCRdb keeps in-frame clones, though not all of them. The data contain about 45,000 clones, around 70% of them singletons. Material: formalin-fixed, paraffin-embedded tissue. These TCRs come from a male donor with melanoma.

This chain links TRBV7-3 with TRBJ1-1; TRBD1 aligns across 11 bases. Germline V CDR1 and CDR2: SGHTA, FQGTGA. V was clipped by 0 bases and J by 6 bases; unmatched bases: 3. The length of the CDR3 is 15 residues. CDR3 sequence: CASSLTGGQGAEAFF. For the CDR3, the DNA is TGTGCCAGCAGCTTAACAGGGGGACAGGGGGCTGAAGCTTTCTTT.

The chain is built from TRBV18 and TRBJ1-5; 8 positions match TRBD1. The CDR3 spans 17 residues. Germline V CDR1 and CDR2: KGHSH, LQKENI. V lost 4 bases, J lost 0 bases, and 8 bases stayed unmatched. The chain's CDR3 is CASSLRQGLYSNQPQHF. The CDR3, as DNA: TGTGCCAGCTCACTTAGACAGGGGCTTTATAGCAATCAGCCCCAGCATTTT.

CDR3 loop: CASSSPGGISDTQYF. The CDR3 DNA is TGTGCCAGCAGCTCTCCGGGCGGGATATCGGATACGCAGTATTTT. The V call is TRBV7-6, the J call TRBJ2-3; TRBD2 might be the D (6 bases). Germline V gene lookup returns CDR1 SGHVS and CDR2 FNYEAQ. The CDR3 spans 15 residues. Deletions cut 4 bases from V and 6 bases from J, with 17 bases between. Full variable domain (rest looked up from reference TRBV7-6 and TRBJ2-3): GAGVSQSPRYKVTKRGQDVALRCDPISGHVSLYWYRQALGQGPEFLTYFNYEAQQDKSGLPNDRFSAERPEGSISTLTIQRTEQRDSAMYRCASSSPGGISDTQYFGPGTRLTVL.

This clone was detected only a few times. The rearrangement uses TRBV30 and TRBJ1-1; D is unresolved. Trimming left V 8 bases short and J 1 base short, with 14 bases between. CDR3 length: 13 residues. Germline V gives CDR1 GTSNPN, CDR2 SVGIG (reference sequence). The CDR3 sequence: CARLGRENTEAFF. Written as DNA, the CDR3 is TGTGCCCGGCTGGGTCGGGAGAACACTGAAGCTTTCTTT. Full variable domain (outside the CDR3, taken from reference TRBV30 and TRBJ1-1): SQTIHQWPATLVQPVGSPLSLECTVEGTSNPNLYWYRQAAGRGLQLLFYSVGIGQISSEVPQNLSASRPQDRQFILSSKKLLLSDSGFYLCARLGRENTEAFFGQGTRLTVV.

The gene calls are TRBV9 and TRBJ2-4; 11 bases line up with TRBD2. V lost 0 bases, J lost 0 bases, and 5 bases stayed unmatched. This CDR3 region has 18 residues. CDR1 and CDR2 (germline): SGDLS, YYNGEE. For the CDR3, the DNA is TGTGCCAGCAGCGTAGGGCTAGCGGGAGGAGTAGCCAAAAACATTCAGTACTTC. It translates to CASSVGLAGGVAKNIQYF. Supplemented by reference TRBV9 and TRBJ2-4, the full variable domain reads DSGVTQTPKHLITATGQRVTLRCSPRSGDLSVYWYQQSLDQGLQFLIQYYNGEERAKGNILERFSAQQFPDLHSELNLSSLELGDSALYFCASSVGLAGGVAKNIQYFGAGTRLSVL.

V usage is TRBV6-5 and J usage is TRBJ1-2; D is unresolved. Germline V gene lookup returns CDR1 MNHEY and CDR2 SVGAGI. V was shortened by 10 bases and J by 0 bases, with 12 bases between the two germline ends. The CDR3 loop spans 13 amino acids. Here the CDR3 DNA reads TGTGCCATCCAGACGGGAGCTAACTATGGCTACACCTTC. Encoded protein: CAIQTGANYGYTF.

The CDR3 region has the DNA TGTGCCAGCAGCAAAAAGTGGCGTCTAGCGGAGACAGATACGCAGTATTTT. This sequence encodes CASSKKWRLAETDTQYF. V and J are TRBV7-8 and TRBJ2-3; TRBD2 agrees at 7 bases. The CDR3 covers 17 residues. Germline V gene lookup returns CDR1 SGHVS and CDR2 FQNEAQ. The V gene end was trimmed by 5 bases and the J gene end by 3 bases; junction bases not matched to a gene: 14.

This clone appeared a single time. The V gene is TRBV6-1, the J gene TRBJ2-1; TRBD1 matches 7 bases. This CDR3 comprises 16 residues. V shed 1 base and J 9 bases; nucleotides not matched to a gene: 12. CDR1 is MNHNS, CDR2 SASEGT, per germline. The CDR3 sequence is CASSEDMRQGLSEQFF. The CDR3 DNA reads as TGTGCCAGCAGTGAAGATATGAGACAGGGTCTGAGTGAGCAGTTCTTC.

The count of this clone is one. The chain combines TRBV7-9 with TRBJ2-5; a weak D match, TRBD2 (6 bases). The length of the CDR3 is 14 residues. V was cut by 0 bases and J by 1 base, with 6 bases left in between. Germline V gene lookup returns CDR1 SEHNR and CDR2 FQNEAQ (reference sequence). CDR3 nucleotides: TGTGCCAGCAGCTTAGCGGGAGGCCAAGAGACCCAGTACTTC. Its translation: CASSLAGGQETQYF.

This clone was detected once. The rearrangement uses TRBV12-3 or TRBV12-4 and TRBJ1-1, with D unclear. V lost 3 bases to trimming and J lost 6 bases, with 5 bases between them. The length of the CDR3 is 11 residues. CDR3 DNA sequence: TGTGCCAGCAGTTTCTTCCCTGAAGCTTTCTTT. Translated: CASSFFPEAFF.